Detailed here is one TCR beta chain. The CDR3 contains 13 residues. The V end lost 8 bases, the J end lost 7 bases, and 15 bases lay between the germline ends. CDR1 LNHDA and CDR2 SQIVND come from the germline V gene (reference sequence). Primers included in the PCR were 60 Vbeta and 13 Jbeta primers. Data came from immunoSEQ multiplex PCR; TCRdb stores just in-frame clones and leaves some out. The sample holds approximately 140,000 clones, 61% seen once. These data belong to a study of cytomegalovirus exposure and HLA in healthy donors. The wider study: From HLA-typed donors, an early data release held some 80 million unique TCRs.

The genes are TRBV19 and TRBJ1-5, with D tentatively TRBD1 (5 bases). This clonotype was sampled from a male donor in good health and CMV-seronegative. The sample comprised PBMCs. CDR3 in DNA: TGTGCCAGTCTCCCGGGGGAGGGACAGCCCCAGCATTTT. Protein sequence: CASLPGEGQPQHF.